This T cell receptor (beta chain) emerged from a study of post-analysis software for immune sequencing data. About the study: Recorded subtypes: relapsing-remitting, secondary progressive, progressive-relapsing; some patients unannotated.

CDR3 size: 19 residues. The V segment lost 0 bases and the J segment 5 bases; nucleotides outside the gene matches: 14. CDR1 is LGHNA and CDR2 is YSLEER in the germline V gene. Whole-study findings and limits: Controls had lower frequencies than patients of 4 or 5 TRBV segments, which included TRBV5-6, TRBV5-1 and TRBV20-1. With F measure, samples from one preparation batch clustered together strongly.

With respect to this clonotype: Its antigen is as yet unknown.

Researchers reported that TCR beta cDNA libraries carried unique molecular identifiers. The T cell input of roughly 0.85 to 11 million gave approximately 500,000 cDNA molecules. TCRdb re-derived calls from the PCR reads in MiXCR, one entry per CDR3 protein. The data contain roughly 700,000 distinct CDR3 sequences, 25% to 30% of them singletons. The V call is TRBV4-3, the J call TRBJ2-3; 10 bases align to TRBD2. The sample taken for sequencing was blood. The clonotype was recovered from a girl aged 5-17 years with multiple sclerosis. The CDR3 DNA follows: TGCGCCAGCAGCCAAGATCGTCGGCTAGCGGGGGCGCCCCAAGATACGCAGTATTTT. Translated: CASSQDRRLAGAPQDTQYF.